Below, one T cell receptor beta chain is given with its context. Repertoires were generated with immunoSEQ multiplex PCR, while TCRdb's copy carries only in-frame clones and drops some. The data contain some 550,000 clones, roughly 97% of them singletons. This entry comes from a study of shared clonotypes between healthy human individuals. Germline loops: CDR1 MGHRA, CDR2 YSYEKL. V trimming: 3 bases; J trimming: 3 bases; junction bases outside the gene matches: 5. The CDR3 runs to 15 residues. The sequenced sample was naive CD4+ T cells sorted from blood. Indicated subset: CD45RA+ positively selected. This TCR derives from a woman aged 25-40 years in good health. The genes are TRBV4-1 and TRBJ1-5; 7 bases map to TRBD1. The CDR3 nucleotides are TGCGCCAGCAGCCAGAGAGGGACAGACAATCAGCCCCAGCATTTT. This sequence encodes CASSQRGTDNQPQHF.